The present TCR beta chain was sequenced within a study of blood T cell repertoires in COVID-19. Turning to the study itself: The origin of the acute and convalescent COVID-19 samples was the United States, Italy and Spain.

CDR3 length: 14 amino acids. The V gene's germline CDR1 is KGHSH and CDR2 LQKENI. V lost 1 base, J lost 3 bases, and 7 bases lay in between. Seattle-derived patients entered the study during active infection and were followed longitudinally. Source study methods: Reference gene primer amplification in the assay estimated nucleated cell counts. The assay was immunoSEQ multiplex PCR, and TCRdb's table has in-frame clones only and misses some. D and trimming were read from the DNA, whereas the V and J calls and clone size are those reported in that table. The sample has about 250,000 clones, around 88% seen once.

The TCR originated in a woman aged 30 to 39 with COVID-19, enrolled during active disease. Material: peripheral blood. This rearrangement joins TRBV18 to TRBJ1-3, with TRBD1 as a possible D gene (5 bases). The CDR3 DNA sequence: TGTGCCAGCTCACCACAGGGGTATGGAAACACCATATATTTT. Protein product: CASSPQGYGNTIYF.